What follows are 21 T cell receptor beta chains derived from one specimen sequenced in a study of vaccination effects on CD4 cells after COVID-19. Clones were read by immunoSEQ multiplex PCR, and TCRdb kept only the in-frame ones, dropping some. The profile shows around 20,000 clones, around 70% of them singletons. Viral peptide pool expansion of antigen-specific CD4+ T cells preceded sequencing in the ViraFEST assay. The authors isolated CD4+ T cells after roughly eleven days of culture. These TCRs are of unknown antigen specificity. This sample comprised CD4+ T cells from PBMCs cultured with HCoV-229E spike peptides, obtained before COVID-19 vaccination. These receptors originate from a human donor who received a COVID-19 vaccine.

The chain carries TRBV30 and TRBJ2-5; the D gene is possibly TRBD2 (5 bases). Germline V lookup: CDR1 GTSNPN, CDR2 SVGIG (reference sequence). Trimming pared 3 bases from V and 2 bases from J, leaving 10 bases between. CDR3 size: 13 residues. Here the CDR3 reads CAWSLRRQETQYF. CDR3 DNA: TGTGCCTGGAGCCTCCGGAGGCAAGAGACCCAGTACTTC.

This clone was recorded a few times. V is TRBV14 and J is TRBJ2-7; D is perhaps TRBD1 (5 bases). The CDR3 has 12 residues. Per the germline V gene, CDR1 is SGHDN and CDR2 is FVKESK. Trimming removed 5 bases from V and 7 bases from J, with 12 bases in between. The chain's CDR3 is CASSTTGPEQYF. In DNA form, the CDR3 reads TGTGCCAGCAGCACTACAGGACCGGAGCAGTACTTC.

The rearrangement uses TRBV3-1 (or the pseudogene TRBV3-2) and TRBJ2-1; D uncertain. With 1 base removed from V and 6 bases from J, the gap between germline ends came to 7 bases. Germline V lookup: CDR1 LGHDT, CDR2 YNNKEL (reference sequence). CDR3 length: 13 amino acids. Here the CDR3 reads CASSQGVFNEQFF. DNA of the CDR3: TGTGCCAGCAGCCAAGGGGTTTTCAATGAGCAGTTCTTC.

The chain is built from TRBV6-1 and TRBJ2-7, with D perhaps matching TRBD1 (6 bases). CDR3 length: 15 residues. V was pared by 2 bases and J by 0 bases, with 11 bases between. Looked up from germline, CDR1 is MNHNS and CDR2 is SASEGT. CDR3 sequence: CASSEPDSLSYEQYF. In DNA, the CDR3 is TGTGCCAGCAGTGAACCGGACAGCCTCTCCTACGAGCAGTACTTC.

The genes are TRBV5-4 and TRBJ2-3; D is perhaps TRBD2 (5 bases). The CDR3 is 16 residues long. V gave up 3 bases and J gave up 0 bases, with 14 bases separating them. CDR1 and CDR2 (germline): SGHNT, YYREEE (reference sequence). CDR3 DNA sequence: TGTGCCAGCAGCTCGTCTCGCGGGCTAAGCACAGATACGCAGTATTTT. It codes for CASSSSRGLSTDTQYF.

This chain joins TRBV5-5 and TRBJ2-1, with 9 bases matching TRBD1. CDR1 and CDR2 (germline): SGHKS, YYEKEE (reference sequence). The junction had 12 bases not matched to a gene; V was cut back by 4 bases and J by 10 bases. The CDR3 is 15 amino acids. CDR3 nucleotide sequence: TGTGCCAGCAGCGGAACGGGACAGGGTATCAACGAGCAGTTCTTC. It codes for CASSGTGQGINEQFF.

V and J are TRBV5-6 and TRBJ2-7, with TRBD2 matching over 16 bases. The CDR3 has 16 residues. After removal of 4 bases from V and 6 bases from J, the junction contained 7 bases not matched to a gene. Germline V gives CDR1 SGHDT, CDR2 YYEEEE. The CDR3 spells CASSPAGTSGRVEQYF. The CDR3 DNA sequence: TGTGCCAGCAGCCCGGCCGGGACTAGCGGGAGGGTCGAGCAGTACTTC.

This clone was picked up a small number of times. V usage is TRBV5-1 and J usage is TRBJ2-3; D is undetermined. Trimming left V 0 bases short and J 1 base short, with 9 bases between. The length of the CDR3 is 15 residues. Germline loops: CDR1 SGHRS, CDR2 YFSETQ. The CDR3 region is CASSLEAPGTDTQYF. CDR3 in DNA: TGCGCCAGCAGCTTGGAGGCCCCCGGCACAGATACGCAGTATTTT.

V and J are TRBV2 and TRBJ1-2; maybe TRBD1 (5 bases). Germline CDR1 and CDR2: SNHLY and FYNNEI. The V and J ends lost 1 base and 6 bases respectively, with 12 bases between them. The CDR3 is 14 residues long. CDR3 protein: CASSEGGGSDGYTF. CDR3 bases: TGTGCCAGCAGTGAAGGTGGGGGAAGCGATGGCTACACCTTC.

This clone was seen more than once but under ten times. The J gene is TRBJ1-1, the V gene TRBV27; 10 nucleotides match TRBD1. CDR1 and CDR2 (germline): MNHEY, SMNVEV (reference sequence). This CDR3 is built from 14 residues. With 4 bases clipped from V and 4 bases from J, the junction kept 3 bases outside the gene matches. In nucleotides, the CDR3 is TGTGCCAGCAGTTCGGACAGGGGGGGCACTGAAGCTTTCTTT. Translating gives CASSSDRGGTEAFF.

By sample share, this clone is large. This chain links TRBV18 with TRBJ1-2, with TRBD1 identical over 8 bases. Per the germline V gene, CDR1 is KGHSH and CDR2 is LQKENI. Trimming took 3 bases from V and 8 from J; bases not matched to a gene: 14. The CDR3 length is 16 residues. CDR3 sequence: CASSPYLPGQDDGYTF. The CDR3 DNA is TGTGCCAGCTCACCTTATCTTCCGGGACAGGATGACGGCTACACCTTC.

The chain uses TRBV5-1 and TRBJ1-3; D is undetermined. The CDR3 sequence is 14 residues long. V shed 7 bases and J shed 4 bases, with 15 bases lying between them. Germline CDR1 reads SGHRS; CDR2 reads YFSETQ. The DNA of the CDR3 is TGCGCCAGCCGACCCAACTCAGAGGGAAACACCATATATTTT. Translated, it gives CASRPNSEGNTIYF.

In this sample, this clone turned up a few times. This sequence joins TRBV30 and TRBJ1-5, with D tentatively TRBD1 (5 bases). Germline V lookup: CDR1 GTSNPN, CDR2 SVGIG (reference sequence). The CDR3 runs to 14 residues. Between the trimmed V and J ends, which lost 1 base and 6 bases, there was a span of 13 bases. CDR3 loop: CAWSGRGLGQPQHF. CDR3 coding DNA: TGTGCCTGGAGTGGAAGGGGTTTGGGTCAGCCCCAGCATTTT.

The V call is TRBV18, the J call TRBJ2-1; D is perhaps TRBD1 (6 bases). The CDR3 has 16 residues. Germline CDR1 reads KGHSH; CDR2 reads LQKENI. The germline V and J ends were trimmed by 5 bases and 1 base, with 15 bases remaining between them. The CDR3 nucleotides are TGTGCCAGCTCAGTTAAATCAGGGGCATCCTACAATGAGCAGTTCTTC. Translated, it gives CASSVKSGASYNEQFF.

The CDR3 sequence is CATSRGGEDTQYF. CDR3 DNA: TGTGCCACCAGCAGAGGCGGGGAAGATACGCAGTATTTT. This chain connects TRBV15 to TRBJ2-3, with a tentative D call TRBD2 (6 bases). The CDR3 has 13 amino acids. V was shortened by 1 base and J by 5 bases, with 7 bases between the two germline ends. The germline V gene has CDR1 LNHNV and CDR2 YYDKDF (reference sequence).

J is TRBJ2-5 and V is TRBV19, with TRBD1 matching over 8 bases. The CDR3 length is 14 residues. The junction had 6 bases not matched to a gene; V was cut back by 4 bases and J by 5 bases. Germline V gives CDR1 LNHDA, CDR2 SQIVND (reference sequence). The chain's CDR3 is CASSTQGAGETQYF. CDR3 nucleotides: TGTGCCAGTAGTACGCAGGGGGCAGGGGAGACCCAGTACTTC.

CDR3 nucleotides: TGTGCCAGCAGCCAAGGGACAGGGGGCGCAGATACGCAGTATTTT. The encoded protein is CASSQGTGGADTQYF. This chain links TRBV4-2 with TRBJ2-3, with 11 bases that match TRBD1. This CDR3 has 15 residues. The germline V gene has CDR1 LGHNA and CDR2 YNFKEQ. Trimming removed 1 base from V and 4 bases from J; junction bases left unmatched: 1.

The chain carries TRBV5-1 and TRBJ2-7; tentative D call: TRBD2 (7 bases). With 4 bases removed from V and 4 bases from J, the gap between germline ends came to 18 bases. The CDR3 consists of 15 residues. Germline CDR1 SGHRS, CDR2 YFSETQ. Here the CDR3 reads CASSIIRGATYEQYF. The CDR3 DNA is TGCGCCAGCAGCATTATCCGGGGGGCCACTTACGAGCAGTACTTC. Supplemented by reference TRBV5-1 and TRBJ2-7, the full variable domain reads KAGVTQTPRYLIKTRGQQVTLSCSPISGHRSVSWYQQTPGQGLQFLFEYFSETQRNKGNFPGRFSGRQFSNSRSEMNVSTLELGDSALYLCASSIIRGATYEQYFGPGTRLTVT.

The chain is built from TRBV5-6 and TRBJ2-3; D possibly corresponds to TRBD2 (5 bases). This CDR3 spans 15 amino acids. Trimming removed 4 bases at V and 11 bases at J, with 23 bases between. Germline V gives CDR1 SGHDT, CDR2 YYEEEE. The CDR3 nucleotides are TGTGCCAGCAGCCTGGACGGGGTGGGTACATTTATGCAGTATTTT. Its translation is CASSLDGVGTFMQYF.

This chain joins TRBV7-9 and TRBJ2-1; tentatively, D is TRBD2 (7 bases). CDR3 size: 14 residues. Germline loops: CDR1 SEHNR, CDR2 FQNEAQ (reference sequence). Trimming cost V 0 bases and J 7 bases, with 10 bases left between them. DNA of the CDR3: TGTGCCAGCAGCTTAGCGGGGGGGCAAAATGAGCAGTTCTTC. Encoded protein: CASSLAGGQNEQFF.

The rearrangement joins TRBV6-1 to TRBJ2-3; a possible D gene is TRBD2 (7 bases). This CDR3 region has 17 residues. Germline-derived CDR1 and CDR2 are MNHNS and SASEGT. V lost 2 bases, J lost 4 bases, and 19 bases lay in between. The CDR3 nucleotides read TGTGCCAGCAGTGAAAGGGGGACTATGCTTCCCCCAGATACGCAGTATTTT. Translating it yields CASSERGTMLPPDTQYF.